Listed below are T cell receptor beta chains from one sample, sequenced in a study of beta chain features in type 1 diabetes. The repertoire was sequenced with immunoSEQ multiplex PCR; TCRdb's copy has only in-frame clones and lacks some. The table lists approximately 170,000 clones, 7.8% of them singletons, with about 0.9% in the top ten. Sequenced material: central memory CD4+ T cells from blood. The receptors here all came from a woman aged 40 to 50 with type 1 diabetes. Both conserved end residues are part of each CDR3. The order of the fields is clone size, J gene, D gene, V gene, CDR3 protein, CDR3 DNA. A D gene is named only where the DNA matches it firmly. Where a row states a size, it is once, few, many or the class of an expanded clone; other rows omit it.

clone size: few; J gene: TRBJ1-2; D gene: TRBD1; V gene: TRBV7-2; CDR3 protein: CASSLARGPGSGYTF; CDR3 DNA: TGTGCCAGCAGCTTAGCGAGGGGGCCCGGTTCGGGCTACACCTTC
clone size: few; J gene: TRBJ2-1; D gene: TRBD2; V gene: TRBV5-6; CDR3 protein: CASSSLAGSKEQFF; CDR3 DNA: TGTGCCAGCAGCTCCTTAGCGGGATCTAAGGAGCAGTTCTTC
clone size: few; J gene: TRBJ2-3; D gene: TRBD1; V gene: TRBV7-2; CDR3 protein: CASSSRQGPDTQYF; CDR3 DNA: TGTGCCAGCAGCTCTCGACAGGGCCCAGATACGCAGTATTTT
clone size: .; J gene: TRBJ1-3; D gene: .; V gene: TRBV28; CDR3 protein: CASSFRTASGNTIYF; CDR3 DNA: TGTGCCAGCAGTTTTAGGACAGCCTCTGGAAACACCATATATTTT
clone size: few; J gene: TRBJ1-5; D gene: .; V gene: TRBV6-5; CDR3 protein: CASNLNLDSNQPQHF; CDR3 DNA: TGTGCCAGCAACCTAAACCTCGATAGCAATCAGCCCCAGCATTTT
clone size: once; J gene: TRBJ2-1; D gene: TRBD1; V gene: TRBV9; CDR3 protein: CASSTQTGELVF; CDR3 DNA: TGTGCCAGCAGCACTCAGACAGGGGAGCTGGTCTTC
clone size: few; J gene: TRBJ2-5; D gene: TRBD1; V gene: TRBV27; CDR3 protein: CASSRSDRGQETQYF; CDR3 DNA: TGTGCCAGCAGTCGGTCGGACAGGGGCCAAGAGACCCAGTACTTC
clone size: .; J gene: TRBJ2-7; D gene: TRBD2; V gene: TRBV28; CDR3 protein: CASSAIGLAGEQYF; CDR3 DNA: TGTGCCAGCAGCGCGATTGGACTAGCGGGAGAGCAGTACTTC
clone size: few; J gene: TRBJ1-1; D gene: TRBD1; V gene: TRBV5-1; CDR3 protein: CASSLVTGGTEAFF; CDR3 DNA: TGCGCCAGCAGCTTGGTAACAGGGGGCACTGAAGCTTTCTTT
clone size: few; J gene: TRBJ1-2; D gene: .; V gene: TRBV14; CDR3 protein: CASSYGGLSYGYTF; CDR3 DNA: TGTGCCAGCAGCTACGGGGGGTTGAGCTATGGCTACACCTTC
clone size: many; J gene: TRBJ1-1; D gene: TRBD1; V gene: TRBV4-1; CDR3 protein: CASSQDQGVTNTEAFF; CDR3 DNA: TGCGCCAGCAGCCAAGATCAGGGGGTGACGAACACTGAAGCTTTCTTT
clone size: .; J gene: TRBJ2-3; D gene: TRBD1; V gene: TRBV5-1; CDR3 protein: CASFPGQSTDTQYF; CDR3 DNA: TGCGCCAGCTTTCCGGGACAGAGCACAGATACGCAGTATTTT
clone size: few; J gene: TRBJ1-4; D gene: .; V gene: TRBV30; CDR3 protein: CAWTSSASGANEKLFF; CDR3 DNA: TGTGCCTGGACATCTTCTGCCAGCGGAGCTAATGAAAAACTGTTTTTT
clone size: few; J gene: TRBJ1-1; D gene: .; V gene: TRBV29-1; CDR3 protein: CSVRSQGLGTEAFF; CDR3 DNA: TGCAGCGTAAGATCACAGGGATTGGGCACTGAAGCTTTCTTT
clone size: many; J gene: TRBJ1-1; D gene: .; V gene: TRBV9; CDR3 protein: CASSPPVRGGAEFTEAFF; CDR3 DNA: TGTGCCAGCAGCCCTCCCGTGAGGGGGGGCGCGGAGTTCACTGAAGCTTTCTTT
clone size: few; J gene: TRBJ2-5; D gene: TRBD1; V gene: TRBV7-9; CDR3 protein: CASSIRTGGGGETQYF; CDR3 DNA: TGTGCCAGCAGCATTCGGACAGGGGGCGGGGGAGAGACCCAGTACTTC
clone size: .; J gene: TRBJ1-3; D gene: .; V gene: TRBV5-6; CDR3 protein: CASSLGWLNSGNTIYF; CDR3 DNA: TGTGCCAGCAGCTTGGGTTGGCTGAACTCTGGAAACACCATATATTTT
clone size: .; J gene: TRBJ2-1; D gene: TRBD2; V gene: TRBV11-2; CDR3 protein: CASSLSTSGGNEQFF; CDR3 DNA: TGTGCCAGCAGCTTATCGACTAGCGGGGGAAATGAGCAGTTCTTC
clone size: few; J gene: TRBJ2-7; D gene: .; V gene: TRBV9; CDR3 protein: CASSPTTGYEQYF; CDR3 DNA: TGTGCCAGCAGCCCCACTACAGGGTACGAGCAGTACTTC
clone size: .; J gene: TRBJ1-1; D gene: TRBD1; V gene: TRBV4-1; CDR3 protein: CASSLGQGAGTEAFF; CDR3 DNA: TGCGCCAGCAGTCTGGGACAGGGGGCAGGCACTGAAGCTTTCTTT
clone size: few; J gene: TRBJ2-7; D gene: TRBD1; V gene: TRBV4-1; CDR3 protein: CASSQAQGAYYEQYF; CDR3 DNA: TGCGCCAGCAGCCAAGCCCAGGGGGCATACTACGAGCAGTACTTC
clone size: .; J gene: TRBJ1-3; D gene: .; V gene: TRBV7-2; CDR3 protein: CASSLFMTGTSGNTIYF; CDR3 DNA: TGTGCCAGCAGCTTATTTATGACTGGGACTAGTGGAAACACCATATATTTT
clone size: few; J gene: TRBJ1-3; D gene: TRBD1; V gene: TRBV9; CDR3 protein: CASSAGGYSGNTIYF; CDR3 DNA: TGTGCCAGCAGCGCAGGGGGCTACTCTGGAAACACCATATATTTT
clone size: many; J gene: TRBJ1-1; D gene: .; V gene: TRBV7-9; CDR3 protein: CASSLALGGVNTEAFF; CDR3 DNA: TGTGCCAGCAGCTTAGCGCTGGGAGGGGTGAACACTGAAGCTTTCTTT
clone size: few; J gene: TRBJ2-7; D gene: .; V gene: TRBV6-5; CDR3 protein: CASSTPMAQRAEQYF; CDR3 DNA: TGTGCCAGCAGTACCCCGATGGCCCAGCGGGCCGAGCAGTACTTC